Listed below are T cell receptor beta chains from one sample, sequenced in a study of blood T cell repertoires in COVID-19. The table came from immunoSEQ multiplex PCR; TCRdb's copy has only in-frame clones and leaves some out. The table has 450,000 or so clones, about 91% seen once; the top ten hold about 0.91%. The sequencing sample was made of peripheral blood. The receptor source for this set is a man younger than 30 with COVID-19, enrolled during active disease. CDR3s include the opening cysteine and the closing phenylalanine or tryptophan. The D gene is left open where the match is weak. The size field is filled for only some rows; it gives once, few, many or a size class.

j_call | clone_size | v_call | d_call | cdr3_nt | cdr3_aa
TRBJ2-1 | NA | TRBV5-1 | NA | TGCGCCAGCAGCTTGTTCGAGAGCCTTTCCTACAATGAGCAGTTCTTC | CASSLFESLSYNEQFF
TRBJ1-5 | NA | TRBV27 | NA | TGTGCCAGCAGTTTATGGGCAGGGGGCAATCAGCCCCAGCATTTT | CASSLWAGGNQPQHF
TRBJ2-3 | NA | TRBV28 | TRBD2 | TGTGCCAGCAGTTCGGTTGCGGGAGGTAGCACAGATACGCAGTATTTT | CASSSVAGGSTDTQYF
TRBJ1-4 | NA | TRBV5-6 | TRBD1 | TGTGCCAGCAGATCCACCGGGACAGGGTTAACTAATGAAAAACTGTTTTTT | CASRSTGTGLTNEKLFF
TRBJ2-3 | NA | TRBV3-1/TRBV3-2 | NA | TGTGCCAGCAGCCAAGGATCGACCCGACTATTAGATACGCAGTATTTT | CASSQGSTRLLDTQYF
TRBJ2-1 | NA | TRBV21-1 | NA | TGTGCCAGCAGCAAAAAACAGACACAATTTCTTTACAATGAGCAGTTCTTC | CASSKKQTQFLYNEQFF
TRBJ2-5 | NA | TRBV14 | NA | TGTGCCAGCAGCCAAGGGCCGGGAGTAGAGACCCAGTACTTC | CASSQGPGVETQYF
TRBJ2-5 | NA | TRBV5-1 | TRBD2 | TGCGCCAGCAGCCCCGGGACTAGCGGGGGTCAAGAGACCCAGTACTTC | CASSPGTSGGQETQYF
TRBJ2-7 | NA | TRBV5-5 | TRBD1 | TGTGCCAGCAGCTGGACAGGGGGCCTAAGAGCCTACGAGCAGTACTTC | CASSWTGGLRAYEQYF
TRBJ1-1 | NA | TRBV5-1 | NA | TGCGCCAGCAGTGACGGGTTCACGACTGAAGCTTTCTTT | CASSDGFTTEAFF
TRBJ2-3 | NA | TRBV6-1 | TRBD2 | TGTGCCAGCAGTGAGAGACCGACTAGCGGTCTAATTAGCACAGATACGCAGTATTTT | CASSERPTSGLISTDTQYF
TRBJ1-5 | once | TRBV28 | TRBD1 | TGTGCCAGCAACCTAGGACAGGGTTATCAGCCCCAGCATTTT | CASNLGQGYQPQHF
TRBJ1-2 | NA | TRBV27 | TRBD1 | TGTGCCAGCAGTTTATCGCGGGACAGGGGGCGAGGCTACACCTTC | CASSLSRDRGRGYTF
TRBJ2-1 | NA | TRBV4-1 | TRBD2 | TGCGCCAGCAGCCAACCTCCGGGACTAGCGGGGATAGAGCAGTTCTTC | CASSQPPGLAGIEQFF
TRBJ2-5 | NA | TRBV25-1 | TRBD1 | TGTGCCAGCAGTAGGTCGCAGGGGGTGGAGACCCAGTACTTC | CASSRSQGVETQYF
TRBJ1-2 | few | TRBV5-4 | TRBD1 | TGTGCCAGCAGCATAATCGGGACAGGATACTATGGCTACACCTTC | CASSIIGTGYYGYTF
TRBJ2-2 | NA | TRBV27 | TRBD2 | TGTGCCAGCAGAAAGGGACTAGCGGGGGGGCAAGTGAGGGAGCTGTTTTTT | CASRKGLAGGQVRELFF
TRBJ2-5 | once | TRBV4-1 | NA | TGCGCCAGCAGCTCCCGTGGGCAAGGCTTCCAAGAGACCCAGTACTTC | CASSSRGQGFQETQYF
TRBJ1-1 | few | TRBV7-9 | TRBD1 | TGTGCCAGCAGCCGACAGGGCGGCACTGAAGCTTTCTTT | CASSRQGGTEAFF
TRBJ2-5 | NA | TRBV19 | TRBD2 | TGTGCCAGTAGTCGACTAGCGGCTTCGGAGACCCAGTACTTC | CASSRLAASETQYF
TRBJ2-2 | NA | TRBV6-1 | NA | TGTGCCAGCAGTGAACTTGGCGGCGGGGAGCTGTTTTTT | CASSELGGGELFF
TRBJ2-7 | NA | TRBV19 | NA | TGTGCCAGTAGTCACTCGACAGGATCCTACGAGCAGTACTTC | CASSHSTGSYEQYF